One sample yielded the 31 T cell receptor beta chains listed below, sequenced in a study of T cell responses to AZD1222 COVID-19 vaccine. Assay used: immunoSEQ multiplex PCR; TCRdb lists only in-frame clones, some missing. The sample has over 15,000 clones, roughly 79% seen once. Sequencing used peripheral blood, obtained 28 days after the second AZD1222 dose. These receptors all come from an adult who received the AZD1222 COVID-19 vaccine.

A single count supports this clone. CDR3 nucleotides: TGTGCCAGTAGTCCCCGGAGCAGCCAAATCTATAGCAATCAGCCCCAGCATTTT. This codes for CASSPRSSQIYSNQPQHF. This rearrangement joins TRBV19 to TRBJ1-5; D remains unclear. CDR1 LNHDA and CDR2 SQIVND come from the germline V gene (reference sequence). The CDR3 extends over 18 amino acids. Trimming left V 5 bases short and J 0 bases short, with 20 bases between.

The chain employs TRBV27 and TRBJ1-1; D is perhaps TRBD1 (5 bases). The CDR3 loop spans 13 amino acids. The germline CDR1 and CDR2 sequences are MNHEY and SMNVEV (reference sequence). V lost 6 bases and J 4 bases, leaving 12 bases between the germline ends. The CDR3 spells CASRFQGSTEAFF. The CDR3 DNA reads as TGTGCCAGCAGATTTCAGGGCAGCACTGAAGCTTTCTTT.

This rearrangement joins TRBV29-1 to TRBJ2-5, with TRBD2 matching over 10 bases. CDR3 length: 16 residues. The V gene's germline CDR1 is SQVTM and CDR2 ANQGSEA. Trimming took 0 bases from V and 4 from J; bases not matched to a gene: 8. The CDR3 DNA sequence: TGCAGCGTTGAAGAGTGGCTAGCGGGAGTCTCAGAGACCCAGTACTTC. It translates to CSVEEWLAGVSETQYF.

To note about this clone: Other nucleotide sequences in the sample specify the same CDR3. This chain uses TRBV19 with TRBJ2-1; 7 bases line up with TRBD1. V shed 4 bases, J shed 8 bases, and the junction held 11 bases outside the gene matches. This CDR3 contains 15 residues. The V gene's germline CDR1 is LNHDA and CDR2 SQIVND (reference sequence). CDR3 in amino acids: CASSTPGPTGDEQFF. The CDR3 DNA follows: TGTGCCAGTAGTACACCGGGACCCACAGGGGATGAGCAGTTCTTC.

The chain employs TRBV7-7 and TRBJ1-1, with 9 bases matching TRBD1. Germline CDR1 is SSHAT and CDR2 is FNYEAQ (reference sequence). The trim removed 5 bases at V and 3 bases at J, leaving 7 bases unmatched. CDR3 length equals 15 residues. The CDR3: CASSPSRTGDTEAFF. The CDR3 DNA reads TGTGCCAGCAGCCCCAGCCGGACAGGGGACACTGAAGCTTTCTTT. Complete variable domain (other parts from reference TRBV7-7 and TRBJ1-1): GAGVSQSPRYKVTKRGQDVTLRCDPISSHATLYWYQQALGQGPEFLTYFNYEAQPDKSGLPSDRFSAERPEGSISTLTIQRTEQRDSAMYRCASSPSRTGDTEAFFGQGTRLTVV.

The chain joins TRBV2 to TRBJ1-5, with 8 nucleotides matching TRBD1. The CDR3 consists of 15 residues. The V and J ends lost 6 bases and 5 bases, in that order; junction bases with no gene match: 9. The germline V gene encodes CDR1 SNHLY and CDR2 FYNNEI. CDR3 DNA: TGTGCCAGCAGCCCGACAGGGGCAGATGATCAGCCCCAGCATTTT. As protein: CASSPTGADDQPQHF. Using reference TRBV2 and TRBJ1-5 for the parts outside the CDR3, the full variable domain is EPEVTQTPSHQVTQMGQEVILRCVPISNHLYFYWYRQILGQKVEFLVSFYNNEISEKSEIFDDQFSVERPDGSNFTLKIRSTKLEDSAMYFCASSPTGADDQPQHFGDGTRLSIL.

The CDR3, as DNA: TGTGCCAGCAGCCCCGGGACAGGGAACGAAAAACTGTTTTTT. It is translated as CASSPGTGNEKLFF. The chain joins TRBV7-9 to TRBJ1-4; 9 nucleotides match TRBD1. The J segment lost 8 bases and the V segment lost 5 bases, leaving 6 bases of the junction unmatched. The germline V gene encodes CDR1 SEHNR and CDR2 FQNEAQ (reference sequence). This CDR3 comprises 14 residues.

The chain recombines TRBV6-5 with TRBJ1-6; TRBD1 agrees at 7 bases. The ends lost 6 bases at V and 9 bases at J; junction bases unmatched: 8. There are 14 residues in the CDR3. Per germline, CDR1 MNHEY and CDR2 SVGAGI. CDR3 nucleotides: TGTGCCAGCAGCCCCCCAGGGGGAAGTTCACCCCTCCACTTT. As protein: CASSPPGGSSPLHF.

The chain is built from TRBV7-2 and TRBJ2-1; possible D gene TRBD2, 5 bases. The CDR3 runs 15 residues. Germline loops: CDR1 SGHTA, CDR2 FQGNSA. Trimming left V 2 bases short and J 4 bases short, with 12 bases between. CDR3 bases: TGTGCCAGCAGCTTATTTGTGGGAGATTACAATGAGCAGTTCTTC. Its protein product is CASSLFVGDYNEQFF.

Here the CDR3 DNA reads TGCGCCAGCAGCCGACTTAGGACAGGGCTTCAGCCCCAGCATTTT. It codes for CASSRLRTGLQPQHF. The chain carries TRBV4-1 and TRBJ1-5; 8 nucleotides agree with TRBD1. The CDR3 consists of 15 residues. CDR1 MGHRA and CDR2 YSYEKL come from the germline V gene. Germline trimming cut 4 bases from V and 6 bases from J; bases unmatched to any gene: 8.

The CDR3 is CASSLSLGSGEQYF. In nucleotides, the CDR3 is TGTGCCAGCAGCTTGTCACTTGGGTCCGGCGAGCAGTACTTC. V usage is TRBV5-4 and J usage is TRBJ2-7; D uncertain. The CDR3 loop spans 14 amino acids. V was trimmed by 1 base and J by 6 bases, leaving 14 bases between them. CDR1 and CDR2 from the germline V gene are SGHNT and YYREEE (reference sequence).

This clone was detected only a few times. V gene TRBV6-6 combines with J gene TRBJ2-7, with a possible D match to TRBD1 (6 bases). Germline lookup yields CDR1 MNHNY and CDR2 SVGAGI (reference sequence). The CDR3 loop spans 14 amino acids. V dropped 5 bases and J dropped 0 bases, with 11 bases sitting between them. The CDR3 DNA reads as TGTGCCAGCAGTCAGGACAGCCTCTCCTACGAGCAGTACTTC. It is translated as CASSQDSLSYEQYF.

This chain links TRBV6-5 with TRBJ1-1, with TRBD1 matching over 8 bases. This CDR3 is built from 16 residues. Germline trimming cut 0 bases from V and 3 bases from J; bases unmatched to any gene: 6. Per the germline V gene, CDR1 is MNHEY and CDR2 is SVGAGI. The CDR3 nucleotides read TGTGCCAGCAGTTACTCGGGCAGGGGGCAGGACACTGAAGCTTTCTTT. Translating it yields CASSYSGRGQDTEAFF.

The chain couples TRBV15 to TRBJ2-2; 7 bases agree with TRBD2. The V and J ends lost 6 bases and 0 bases, in that order; junction bases with no gene match: 7. Germline V gene lookup returns CDR1 LNHNV and CDR2 YYDKDF (reference sequence). The CDR3 is 16 amino acids. CDR3 nucleotides: TGTGCCACCAGTCGCGGGGGTCGCTCGAACACCGGGGAGCTGTTTTTT. It specifies CATSRGGRSNTGELFF.

The chain recombines TRBV27 with TRBJ1-1; TRBD1 aligns across 8 bases. CDR3 length: 17 amino acids. V lost 1 base to trimming and J lost 5 bases; unmatched junction nucleotides: 12. Germline CDR1 MNHEY, CDR2 SMNVEV (reference sequence). DNA of the CDR3: TGTGCCAGCAGTTTATGGGCCCCGGACAGGGCGGGGACTGAAGCTTTCTTT. Its translation is CASSLWAPDRAGTEAFF.

This chain uses TRBV19 with TRBJ2-5; no clear D. CDR1 and CDR2 (germline): LNHDA, SQIVND (reference sequence). Trimming cost V 3 bases and J 5 bases, with 10 bases left between them. The CDR3 contains 13 residues. CDR3 bases: TGTGCCAGTAGTATGCCACCGATGGAGACCCAGTACTTC. Protein: CASSMPPMETQYF.

The V and J genes are TRBV7-8 and TRBJ1-1; perhaps TRBD1 as D (5 bases). CDR3 length equals 14 residues. The germline CDR1 and CDR2 sequences are SGHVS and FQNEAQ. The ends were cut back, 0 bases at V and 4 bases at J, with 9 bases in the middle. The CDR3 bases are TGTGCCAGCAGCTTAGCGGGGACGATCACTGAAGCTTTCTTT. It specifies CASSLAGTITEAFF.

Notes on this clone: At one of its ends the junction is not consistent with the germline gene, which may arise from a read error. The V gene is TRBV6-5, the J gene TRBJ2-7; D perhaps matches TRBD2 (5 bases). CDR3 length: 10 residues. Germline assignment: CDR1 MNHEY and CDR2 SVGAGI. The CDR3 is CASTEVRTTF. Here the CDR3 DNA reads TGTGCCAGCACGGAGGTCCGAACTACATTC.

The genes are TRBV5-4 and TRBJ2-7; no clear D. Between the trimmed V and J ends, which lost 2 bases and 9 bases, there was a span of 12 bases. The CDR3 is 12 amino acids. In germline, CDR1 is SGHNT, CDR2 YYREEE (reference sequence). In DNA form, the CDR3 reads TGTGCCAGCAGCTTAGAATTGGGTTTGCAGTACTTC. Translated, it gives CASSLELGLQYF.

This sequence joins TRBV29-1 and TRBJ2-5; D uncertain. CDR1 and CDR2 (germline): SQVTM, ANQGSEA. V shed 4 bases and J shed 2 bases, with 5 bases lying between them. CDR3 length: 11 residues. CDR3 bases: TGCAGCGTTGGAACTCAAGAGACCCAGTACTTC. This translates into CSVGTQETQYF.

J is TRBJ2-1 and V is TRBV7-2; D may be TRBD2 (6 bases). Germline CDR1 and CDR2: SGHTA and FQGNSA. This CDR3 region has 15 residues. V lost 6 bases and J lost 2, with 14 bases in between. The DNA for the CDR3 is TGTGCCAGCAGGAGGACCGGAGGGCCCTACAATGAGCAGTTCTTC. This translates into CASRRTGGPYNEQFF.

The V call is TRBV5-1, the J call TRBJ2-2; D might be TRBD1 (6 bases). This CDR3 has 13 residues. The V gene lost 3 bases and the J gene lost 4 bases, with 7 bases spanning the gap. Germline V CDR1 and CDR2: SGHRS, YFSETQ. This CDR3 is CASSSDSTGELFF. CDR3 nucleotide sequence: TGCGCCAGCAGCTCGGACAGCACCGGGGAGCTGTTTTTT.

J is TRBJ2-3 and V is TRBV7-9; no definite D call. The CDR3 contains 13 residues. Trimming took 4 bases from V and 3 from J, leaving 8 bases between them. Germline V CDR1 and CDR2: SEHNR, FQNEAQ (reference sequence). The DNA of the CDR3 is TGTGCCAGCAGCTCATACGCGACAGATACGCAGTATTTT. It codes for CASSSYATDTQYF.

The rearrangement links TRBV11-2 to TRBJ1-4, with no clear D. Germline CDR1 is SGHAT and CDR2 is FQNNGV. Deletions cut 0 bases from V and 0 bases from J, with 8 bases between. The CDR3 spans 16 residues. In nucleotides, the CDR3 is TGTGCCAGCAGCTTAGATTCGAGTGCAACTAATGAAAAACTGTTTTTT. Its protein product is CASSLDSSATNEKLFF. Together with reference TRBV11-2 and TRBJ1-4, the CDR3 gives the full variable domain: EAGVAQSPRYKIIEKRQSVAFWCNPISGHATLYWYQQILGQGPKLLIQFQNNGVVDDSQLPKDRFSAERLKGVDSTLKIQPAKLEDSAVYLCASSLDSSATNEKLFFGSGTQLSVL.

This clone has a handful of counts. The chain carries TRBV12-3 or TRBV12-4 and TRBJ2-2, with D possibly TRBD1 on 6 matching bases. This CDR3 region has 13 residues. Trimming cost V 6 bases and J 4 bases, with 9 bases left between them. This CDR3 reads CASSNRATGELFF. As DNA, the CDR3 is TGTGCCAGCAGCAACAGGGCCACCGGGGAGCTGTTTTTT.

The chain couples TRBV7-2 to TRBJ1-6, with D uncertain. Germline values: CDR1 SGHTA, CDR2 FQGNSA. V was shortened by 2 bases and J by 5 bases, with 7 bases between the two germline ends. This CDR3 comprises 14 residues. For the CDR3, the DNA is TGTGCCAGCAGCTTATCCAGGCATAATTCACCCCTCCACTTT. Protein: CASSLSRHNSPLHF.

This clone was recorded once. The gene calls are TRBV7-2 and TRBJ2-3; D is uncertain. V was shortened by 0 bases and J by 5 bases, with 6 bases between the two germline ends. CDR1 and CDR2 from the germline V gene are SGHTA and FQGNSA. This CDR3 has 13 amino acids. For the CDR3, the DNA is TGTGCCAGCAGCTTAGCTAGAGAAGATACGCAGTATTTT. Residues: CASSLAREDTQYF. The full variable domain, with the rest looked up from reference TRBV7-2 and TRBJ2-3, is GAGVSQSPSNKVTEKGKDVELRCDPISGHTALYWYRQSLGQGLEFLIYFQGNSAPDKSGLPSDRFSAERTGGSVSTLTIQRTQQEDSAVYLCASSLAREDTQYFGPGTRLTVL.

The chain links TRBV6-5 to TRBJ1-6; no clear D gene. Trimming took 8 bases from V and 0 from J, leaving 11 bases between them. The CDR3 extends over 15 amino acids. Germline assignment: CDR1 MNHEY and CDR2 SVGAGI. CDR3: CASRERSSYNSPLHF. DNA for the CDR3: TGTGCCAGCCGGGAGAGGAGCTCCTATAATTCACCCCTCCACTTT.

This clone was observed a single time. This chain uses TRBV12-5 with TRBJ2-3; no clear D. Per the germline V gene, CDR1 is LGHNT and CDR2 is FRNRAP. This CDR3 region has 11 residues. The V and J ends lost 7 bases and 4 bases respectively, with 6 bases between them. The DNA for the CDR3 is TGTGCTAGTGCCCTATCAGATACGCAGTATTTT. This gives the protein CASALSDTQYF.

The rearrangement uses TRBV5-1 and TRBJ1-1, with TRBD1 matching over 8 bases. The length of the CDR3 is 15 residues. V gave up 6 bases and J gave up 7 bases; unmatched junction bases: 14. Germline V CDR1 and CDR2: SGHRS, YFSETQ. The CDR3 coding sequence is TGCGCCAGCAACTACCTCGGCAGGGGGCAAGGTGAAGCTTTCTTT. This codes for CASNYLGRGQGEAFF.

This clone was counted once. This chain links TRBV7-8 with TRBJ1-1; D is unresolved. V lost 5 bases, J lost 0 bases, and 13 bases lay in between. The germline gives CDR1 SGHVS, CDR2 FQNEAQ. There are 15 residues in the CDR3. The CDR3 here is CASSPQDRLNTEAFF. CDR3 DNA: TGTGCCAGCAGCCCCCAAGACCGTTTGAACACTGAAGCTTTCTTT.